There are many counts of the clone carrying this T cell receptor beta chain. This sample is part of a study of shared clonotypes between healthy human individuals. Trimming stripped 5 bases from V and 0 bases from J, with 8 bases between. The CDR3 totals 13 residues. Germline CDR1 is SNHLY and CDR2 is FYNNEI. Only in-frame clones appear in the TCRdb table, and some are missing; sequencing was by immunoSEQ multiplex PCR. The sample has about 1 million clones; 65% to 75% are singletons. Recent vaccinations or acute infections were absent in the healthy HIV-negative adult donors. The sequence came from a man aged 18-30 years in good health. The gene calls are TRBV2 and TRBJ2-7, with D possibly being TRBD1 (5 bases). Sequencing was performed on memory CD4+ T cells sorted from blood. Subset denoted: CD45RA-negative fraction. In DNA, the CDR3 is TGTGCCAGCAGTTACAGGAGCTCCTACGAGCAGTACTTC. It encodes CASSYRSSYEQYF.